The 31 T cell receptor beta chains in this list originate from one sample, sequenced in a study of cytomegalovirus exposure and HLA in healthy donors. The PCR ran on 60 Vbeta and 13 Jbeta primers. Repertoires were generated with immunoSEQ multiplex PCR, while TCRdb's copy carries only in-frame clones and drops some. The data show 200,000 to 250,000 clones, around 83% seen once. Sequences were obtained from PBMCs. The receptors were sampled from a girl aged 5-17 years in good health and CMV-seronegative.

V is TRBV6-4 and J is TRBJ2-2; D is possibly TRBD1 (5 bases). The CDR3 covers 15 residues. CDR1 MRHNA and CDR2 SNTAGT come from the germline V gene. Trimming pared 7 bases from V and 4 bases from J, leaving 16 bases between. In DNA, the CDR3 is TGTGCCAGCAAAAGACAGTACACCTCCACCGGGGAGCTGTTTTTT. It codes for CASKRQYTSTGELFF.

DNA for the CDR3: TGTGCCAGCACTAGCGGGAGGCGGGGAAACATTCAGTACTTC. This gives the protein CASTSGRRGNIQYF. The chain couples TRBV19 to TRBJ2-4; 12 bases line up with TRBD2. J lost 6 bases, V lost 9 bases, and 6 bases had no gene match. The CDR3 consists of 14 residues. CDR1 is LNHDA and CDR2 is SQIVND in the germline V gene (reference sequence).

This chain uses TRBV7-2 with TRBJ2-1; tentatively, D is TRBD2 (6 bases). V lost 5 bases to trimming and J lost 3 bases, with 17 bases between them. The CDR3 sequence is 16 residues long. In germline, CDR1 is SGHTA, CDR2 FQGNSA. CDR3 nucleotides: TGTGCCAGCAGCGCAAGGACGGGGGTACTCTACAATGAGCAGTTCTTC. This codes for CASSARTGVLYNEQFF.

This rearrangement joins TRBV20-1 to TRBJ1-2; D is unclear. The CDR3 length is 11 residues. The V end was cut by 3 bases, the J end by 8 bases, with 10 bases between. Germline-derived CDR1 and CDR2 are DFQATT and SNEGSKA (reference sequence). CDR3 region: CSASSLTGYTF. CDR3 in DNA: TGCAGTGCTAGTTCTCTGACAGGCTACACCTTC.

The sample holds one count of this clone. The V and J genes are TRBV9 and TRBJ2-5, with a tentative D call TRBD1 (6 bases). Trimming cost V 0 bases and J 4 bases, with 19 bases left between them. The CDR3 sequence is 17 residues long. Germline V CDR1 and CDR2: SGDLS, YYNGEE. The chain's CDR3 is CASSVAWGHRSAETQYF. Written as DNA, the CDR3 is TGTGCCAGCAGCGTAGCATGGGGACATCGATCGGCAGAGACCCAGTACTTC. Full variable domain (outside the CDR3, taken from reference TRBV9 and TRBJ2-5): DSGVTQTPKHLITATGQRVTLRCSPRSGDLSVYWYQQSLDQGLQFLIQYYNGEERAKGNILERFSAQQFPDLHSELNLSSLELGDSALYFCASSVAWGHRSAETQYFGPGTRLLVL.

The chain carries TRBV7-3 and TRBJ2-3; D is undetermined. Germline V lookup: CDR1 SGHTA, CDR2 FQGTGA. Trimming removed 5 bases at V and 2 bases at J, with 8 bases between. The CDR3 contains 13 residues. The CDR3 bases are TGTGCCAGCAGCCGAGGAGTCACAGATACGCAGTATTTT. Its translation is CASSRGVTDTQYF.

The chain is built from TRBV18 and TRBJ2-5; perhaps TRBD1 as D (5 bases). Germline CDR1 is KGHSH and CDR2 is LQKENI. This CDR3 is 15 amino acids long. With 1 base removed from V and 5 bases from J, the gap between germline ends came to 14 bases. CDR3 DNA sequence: TGTGCCAGCTCACCACAGGGGCGTGAGGCGGAGACCCAGTACTTC. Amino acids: CASSPQGREAETQYF.

This CDR3 reads CASSLPGTGNSPLHF. DNA for the CDR3: TGTGCCAGCAGCTTACCAGGGACAGGGAATTCACCCCTCCACTTT. The rearrangement joins TRBV5-4 to TRBJ1-6; 9 bases fit TRBD1. Trimming cost V 2 bases and J 7 bases; bases outside gene matches: 4. This CDR3 has 15 residues. Germline loops: CDR1 SGHNT, CDR2 YYREEE (reference sequence).

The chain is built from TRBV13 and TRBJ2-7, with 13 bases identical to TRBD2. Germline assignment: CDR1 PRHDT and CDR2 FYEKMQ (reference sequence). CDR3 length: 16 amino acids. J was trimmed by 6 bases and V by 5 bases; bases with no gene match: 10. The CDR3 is CASSRKPGLAGTEQYF. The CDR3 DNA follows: TGTGCCAGCAGCCGCAAACCGGGACTAGCGGGGACCGAGCAGTACTTC.

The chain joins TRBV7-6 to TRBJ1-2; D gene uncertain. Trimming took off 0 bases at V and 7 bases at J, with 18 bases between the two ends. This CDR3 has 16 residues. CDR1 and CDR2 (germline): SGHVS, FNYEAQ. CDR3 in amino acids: CASSLAVKGGRSGYTF. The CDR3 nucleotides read TGTGCCAGCAGCTTAGCGGTAAAGGGAGGACGAAGTGGCTACACCTTC.

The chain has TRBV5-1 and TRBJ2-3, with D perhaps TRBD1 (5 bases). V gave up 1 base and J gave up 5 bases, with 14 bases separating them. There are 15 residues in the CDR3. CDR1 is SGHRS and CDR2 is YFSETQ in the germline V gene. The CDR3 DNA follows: TGCGCCAGCAGCTTGATTGGACGGCAGGGAGATACGCAGTATTTT. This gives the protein CASSLIGRQGDTQYF.

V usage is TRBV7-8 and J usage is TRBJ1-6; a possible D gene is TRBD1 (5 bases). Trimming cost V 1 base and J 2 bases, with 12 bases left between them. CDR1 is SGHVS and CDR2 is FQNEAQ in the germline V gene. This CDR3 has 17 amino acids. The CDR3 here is CASSLETAQTYNSPLHF. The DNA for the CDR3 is TGTGCCAGCAGCTTAGAGACAGCTCAGACCTATAATTCACCCCTCCACTTT.

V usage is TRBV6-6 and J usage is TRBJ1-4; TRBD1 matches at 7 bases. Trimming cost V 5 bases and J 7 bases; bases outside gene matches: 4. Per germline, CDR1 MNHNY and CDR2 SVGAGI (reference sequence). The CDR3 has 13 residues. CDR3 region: CASSDRAAEKLFF. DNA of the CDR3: TGTGCCAGCAGTGACAGGGCGGCTGAAAAACTGTTTTTT.

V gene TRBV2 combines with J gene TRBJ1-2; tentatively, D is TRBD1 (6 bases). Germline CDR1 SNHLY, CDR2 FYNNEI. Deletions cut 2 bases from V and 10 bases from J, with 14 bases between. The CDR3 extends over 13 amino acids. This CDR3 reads CASSEQGYHDYTF. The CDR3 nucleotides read TGTGCCAGCAGTGAACAGGGGTACCATGACTACACCTTC.

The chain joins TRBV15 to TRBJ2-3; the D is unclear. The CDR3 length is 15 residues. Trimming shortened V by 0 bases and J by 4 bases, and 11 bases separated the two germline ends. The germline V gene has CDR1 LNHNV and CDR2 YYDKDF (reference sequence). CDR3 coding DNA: TGTGCCACCAGCAGAGAAAACTACCGTGCAGATACGCAGTATTTT. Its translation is CATSRENYRADTQYF. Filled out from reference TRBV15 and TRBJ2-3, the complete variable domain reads DAMVIQNPRYQVTQFGKPVTLSCSQTLNHNVMYWYQQKSSQAPKLLFHYYDKDFNNEADTPDNFQSRRPNTSFCFLDIRSPGLGDTAMYLCATSRENYRADTQYFGPGTRLTVL.

CDR3 sequence reads: CASHAGASYEQYF. Here the CDR3 DNA reads TGTGCCAGCCATGCGGGGGCCTCCTACGAGCAGTACTTC. The rearrangement uses TRBV6-1 and TRBJ2-7; TRBD2 is a possible D gene (7 bases). The V gene lost 8 bases and the J gene lost 0 bases, with 11 bases spanning the gap. The germline CDR1 and CDR2 sequences are MNHNS and SASEGT. The CDR3 has 13 amino acids.

The CDR3 sequence is CASSSASYNEQFF. Here the CDR3 DNA reads TGTGCCAGCAGCTCTGCTAGCTACAATGAGCAGTTCTTC. J is TRBJ2-1 and V is TRBV27; D gene ambiguous. V lost 6 bases and J lost 3, with 9 bases in between. CDR1 and CDR2 from the germline V gene are MNHEY and SMNVEV (reference sequence). The CDR3 loop spans 13 amino acids.

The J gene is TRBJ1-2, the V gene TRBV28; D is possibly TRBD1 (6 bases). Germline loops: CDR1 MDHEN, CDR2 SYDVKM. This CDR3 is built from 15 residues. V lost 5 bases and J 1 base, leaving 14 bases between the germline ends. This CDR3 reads CASSQGFGLNYGYTF. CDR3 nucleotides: TGTGCCAGCAGTCAGGGGTTTGGCCTTAACTATGGCTACACCTTC.

This CDR3 is CASSLSTPTDTQYF. CDR3 DNA sequence: TGTGCCAGCAGTTTATCCACTCCCACAGATACGCAGTATTTT. The chain carries TRBV27 and TRBJ2-3; no reliable D call. In germline, CDR1 is MNHEY, CDR2 SMNVEV (reference sequence). There are 14 residues in the CDR3. V gave up 0 bases and J gave up 2 bases, with 6 bases separating them.

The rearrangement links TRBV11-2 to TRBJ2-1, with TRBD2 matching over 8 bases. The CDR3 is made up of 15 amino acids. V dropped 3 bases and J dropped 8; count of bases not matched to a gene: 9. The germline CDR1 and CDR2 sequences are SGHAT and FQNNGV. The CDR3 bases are TGTGCCAGCAGCTTTAGTCAGCGGGGGATCTATGAGCAGTTCTTC. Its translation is CASSFSQRGIYEQFF.

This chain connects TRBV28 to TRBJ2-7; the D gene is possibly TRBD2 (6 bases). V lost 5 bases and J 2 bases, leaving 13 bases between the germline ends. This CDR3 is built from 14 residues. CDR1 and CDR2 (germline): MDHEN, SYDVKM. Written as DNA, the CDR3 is TGTGCCAGCAGTGGAGGGACGGGAACCTACGAGCAGTACTTC. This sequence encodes CASSGGTGTYEQYF.

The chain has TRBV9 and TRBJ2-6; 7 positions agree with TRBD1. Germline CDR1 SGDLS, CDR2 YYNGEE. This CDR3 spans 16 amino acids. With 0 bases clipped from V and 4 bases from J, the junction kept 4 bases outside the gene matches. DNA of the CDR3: TGTGCCAGCAGCGTAGGAACAGGGGCCGGGGCCAACGTCCTGACTTTC. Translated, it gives CASSVGTGAGANVLTF. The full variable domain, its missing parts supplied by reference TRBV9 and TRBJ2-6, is DSGVTQTPKHLITATGQRVTLRCSPRSGDLSVYWYQQSLDQGLQFLIQYYNGEERAKGNILERFSAQQFPDLHSELNLSSLELGDSALYFCASSVGTGAGANVLTFGAGSRLTVL.

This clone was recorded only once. CDR3 in amino acids: CASSGSGFAYNEQFF. DNA of the CDR3: TGTGCCAGTAGTGGGTCAGGGTTTGCCTACAATGAGCAGTTCTTC. The chain combines TRBV19 with TRBJ2-1; D perhaps matches TRBD1 (5 bases). The germline V and J ends were trimmed by 5 bases and 2 bases, with 13 bases remaining between them. Germline assignment: CDR1 LNHDA and CDR2 SQIVND (reference sequence). CDR3 length: 15 residues.

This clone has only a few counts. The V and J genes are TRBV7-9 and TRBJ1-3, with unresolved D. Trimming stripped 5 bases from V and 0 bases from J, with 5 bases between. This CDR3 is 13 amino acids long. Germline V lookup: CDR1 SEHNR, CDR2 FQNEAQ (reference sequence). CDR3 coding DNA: TGTGCCAGCAGCCGCAGCTCTGGAAACACCATATATTTT. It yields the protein CASSRSSGNTIYF.

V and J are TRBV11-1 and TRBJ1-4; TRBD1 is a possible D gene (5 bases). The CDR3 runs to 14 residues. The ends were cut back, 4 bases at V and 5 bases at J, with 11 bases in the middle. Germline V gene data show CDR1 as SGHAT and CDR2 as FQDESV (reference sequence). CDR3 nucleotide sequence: TGTGCCAGCAGCTCGGGGGTTATAAATGAAAAACTGTTTTTT. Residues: CASSSGVINEKLFF.

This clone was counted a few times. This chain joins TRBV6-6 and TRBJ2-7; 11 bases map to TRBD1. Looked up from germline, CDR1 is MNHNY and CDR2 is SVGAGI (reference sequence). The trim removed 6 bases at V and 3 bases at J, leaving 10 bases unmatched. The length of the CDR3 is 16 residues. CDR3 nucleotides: TGTGCCAGCAGCACCACCCGGACAGGGGGCATCTACGAGCAGTACTTC. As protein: CASSTTRTGGIYEQYF.

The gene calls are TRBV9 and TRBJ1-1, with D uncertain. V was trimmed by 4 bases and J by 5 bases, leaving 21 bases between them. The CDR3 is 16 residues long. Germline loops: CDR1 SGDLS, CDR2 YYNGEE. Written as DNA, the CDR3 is TGTGCCAGCAGCCCGCCCCTGGGAGGAGAGCGTACTGAAGCTTTCTTT. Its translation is CASSPPLGGERTEAFF.

The CDR3 region has the DNA TGTGCCAGTTTACAGGGGGCGTCCTACAATGAGCAGTTCTTC. It specifies CASLQGASYNEQFF. The chain uses TRBV19 and TRBJ2-1, with TRBD1 identical over 9 bases. The CDR3 has 14 amino acids. From germline, CDR1 is LNHDA and CDR2 SQIVND (reference sequence). J gave up 1 base and V 8 bases, and 3 bases lay outside the gene matches.

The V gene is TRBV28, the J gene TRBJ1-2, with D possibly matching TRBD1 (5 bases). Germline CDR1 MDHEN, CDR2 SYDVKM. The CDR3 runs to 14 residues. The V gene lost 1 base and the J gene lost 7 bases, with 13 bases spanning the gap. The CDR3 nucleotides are TGTGCCAGCAGTTTATTCGAAGGGGTGGCTGGCTACACCTTC. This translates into CASSLFEGVAGYTF.

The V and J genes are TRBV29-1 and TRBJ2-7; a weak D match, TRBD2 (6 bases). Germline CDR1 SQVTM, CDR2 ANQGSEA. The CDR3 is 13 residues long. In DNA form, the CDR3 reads TGCAGTCCAAGACTTAGCGGCGCCTACGAGCAGTACTTC. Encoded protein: CSPRLSGAYEQYF.

The CDR3 bases are TGTGCCAGTAGTAGCCTGGAGGGTCTCGGGTACAATGAGCAGTTCTTC. Translated: CASSSLEGLGYNEQFF. This chain uses TRBV19 with TRBJ2-1; maybe TRBD2 (6 bases). Germline V gives CDR1 LNHDA, CDR2 SQIVND (reference sequence). The CDR3 runs to 16 residues. Trimming pared 4 bases from V and 4 bases from J, leaving 17 bases between.